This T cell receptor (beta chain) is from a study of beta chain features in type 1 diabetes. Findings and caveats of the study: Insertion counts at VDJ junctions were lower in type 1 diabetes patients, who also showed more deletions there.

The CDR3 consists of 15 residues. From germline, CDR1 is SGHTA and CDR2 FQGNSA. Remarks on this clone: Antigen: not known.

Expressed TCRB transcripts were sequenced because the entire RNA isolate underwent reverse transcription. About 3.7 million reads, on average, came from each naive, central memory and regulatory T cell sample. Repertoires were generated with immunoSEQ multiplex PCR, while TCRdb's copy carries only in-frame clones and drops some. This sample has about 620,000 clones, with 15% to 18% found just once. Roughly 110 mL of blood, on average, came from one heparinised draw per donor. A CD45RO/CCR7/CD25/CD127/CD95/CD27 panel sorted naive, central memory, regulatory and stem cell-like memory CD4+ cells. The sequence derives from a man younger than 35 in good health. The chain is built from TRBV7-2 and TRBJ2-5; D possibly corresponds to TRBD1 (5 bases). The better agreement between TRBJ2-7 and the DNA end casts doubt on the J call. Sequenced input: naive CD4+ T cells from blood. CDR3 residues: CASSNQGALSYEQYF. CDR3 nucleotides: TGTGCCAGCAGCAACCAAGGGGCACTCTCCTACGAGCAGTACTTC.